These 19 T cell receptor beta chains came from one sample sequenced in a study of blood T cell repertoires in COVID-19. Assay used: immunoSEQ multiplex PCR; TCRdb lists only in-frame clones, some missing. Of 26,000 or so clones listed, roughly 84% are singletons. Material for sequencing was peripheral blood. These TCRs come from a human donor in a cohort sampled during active COVID-19. The donor label of this sample is uncertain.

V is TRBV19 and J is TRBJ1-2, with 7 nucleotides matching TRBD1. With 3 bases clipped from V and 1 base from J, the junction kept 2 bases outside the gene matches. The CDR3 spans 14 residues. The germline gives CDR1 LNHDA, CDR2 SQIVND (reference sequence). CDR3 loop: CASSIGTDNYGYTF. The CDR3 DNA is TGTGCCAGTAGTATCGGGACAGATAACTATGGCTACACCTTC.

This clone was counted a single time. The chain carries TRBV7-2 and TRBJ1-2; TRBD1 is a possible D gene (5 bases). The CDR3 runs to 13 residues. Trimming took off 4 bases at V and 7 bases at J, with 13 bases between the two ends. The germline V gene has CDR1 SGHTA and CDR2 FQGNSA. CDR3: CASSYRGSGGYTF. The CDR3 region has the DNA TGTGCCAGCAGCTACCGGGGGTCCGGTGGCTACACCTTC.

The chain is built from TRBV18 and TRBJ1-3; D perhaps matches TRBD1 (5 bases). CDR3 length: 14 amino acids. CDR1 is KGHSH and CDR2 is LQKENI in the germline V gene. Trimming removed 8 bases at V and 3 bases at J, with 14 bases between. The CDR3 nucleotides are TGTGCCAGCACGACGGGGACTGGTGGAAACACCATATATTTT. Translating gives CASTTGTGGNTIYF.

The rearrangement joins TRBV3-1 (or the pseudogene TRBV3-2) to TRBJ1-1; D remains ambiguous. The germline V and J ends were trimmed by 1 base and 6 bases, with 9 bases remaining between them. Per germline, CDR1 LGHDT and CDR2 YNNKEL (reference sequence). CDR3 length: 13 residues. In DNA form, the CDR3 reads TGTGCCAGCAGCCAAGTGAGCAGGTCTGAAGCTTTCTTT. Its protein product is CASSQVSRSEAFF.

V gene TRBV7-2 combines with J gene TRBJ2-3, with D maybe TRBD2 (5 bases). Trimming shortened V by 4 bases and J by 1 base, and 12 bases separated the two germline ends. The CDR3 covers 15 residues. The germline CDR1 and CDR2 sequences are SGHTA and FQGNSA. CDR3 in amino acids: CASSSRGSGTDTQYF. The CDR3 region has the DNA TGTGCCAGCAGCTCACGCGGGTCCGGCACAGATACGCAGTATTTT. Based on the CDR3 plus reference TRBV7-2 and TRBJ2-3, the full variable domain is GAGVSQSPSNKVTEKGKDVELRCDPISGHTALYWYRQSLGQGLEFLIYFQGNSAPDKSGLPSDRFSAERTGGSVSTLTIQRTQQEDSAVYLCASSSRGSGTDTQYFGPGTRLTVL.

The chain couples TRBV4-3 to TRBJ2-2; 9 bases align to TRBD2. Losses at the gene ends were 4 bases for V and 0 bases for J; bases not matched to a gene: 12. Looked up from germline, CDR1 is LGHNA and CDR2 is YSLEER. This CDR3 comprises 19 residues. The CDR3 reads CASSRLWAPSGANTGELFF. The CDR3 DNA reads TGCGCCAGCAGCCGCCTGTGGGCGCCTAGCGGGGCGAACACCGGGGAGCTGTTTTTT.

J is TRBJ2-3 and V is TRBV20-1, with D tentatively TRBD1 (5 bases). The CDR3 sequence is 10 residues long. Deletions cut 5 bases from V and 5 bases from J, with 5 bases between. Germline CDR1 reads DFQATT; CDR2 reads SNEGSKA (reference sequence). CDR3 in amino acids: CSAGQDTQYF. The CDR3 DNA reads TGCAGTGCTGGACAAGATACGCAGTATTTT.

The genes are TRBV7-8 and TRBJ1-1; 8 bases fit TRBD1. J was trimmed by 4 bases and V by 4 bases; bases with no gene match: 2. The CDR3 spans 13 residues. Germline CDR1 SGHVS, CDR2 FQNEAQ. CDR3 residues: CASSYDRGTEAFF. The CDR3 DNA sequence: TGTGCCAGCAGCTACGACAGGGGCACTGAAGCTTTCTTT.

In its sample, this clone was seen a few times. V gene TRBV27 combines with J gene TRBJ1-6, with TRBD1 matching 8 bases. Per the germline V gene, CDR1 is MNHEY and CDR2 is SMNVEV (reference sequence). This CDR3 contains 17 residues. V lost 5 bases, J lost 0 bases, and 6 bases stayed unmatched. CDR3 amino acids: CASSLGTGTSYNSPLHF. The DNA of the CDR3 is TGTGCCAGCAGTCTCGGGACAGGAACCTCCTATAATTCACCCCTCCACTTT.

The chain joins TRBV5-1 to TRBJ2-3, with TRBD2 matching 8 bases. CDR1 SGHRS and CDR2 YFSETQ come from the germline V gene. The CDR3 consists of 14 residues. V was pared by 1 base and J by 10 bases, with 8 bases of the junction left unmatched. DNA of the CDR3: TGCGCCAGCAGCTTGACAGCGGGGGCTATAGCGCAGTATTTT. Its translation is CASSLTAGAIAQYF. The full variable domain, rest sourced from reference TRBV5-1 and TRBJ2-3, is KAGVTQTPRYLIKTRGQQVTLSCSPISGHRSVSWYQQTPGQGLQFLFEYFSETQRNKGNFPGRFSGRQFSNSRSEMNVSTLELGDSALYLCASSLTAGAIAQYFGPGTRLTVL.

This rearrangement joins TRBV3-1 (or the pseudogene TRBV3-2) to TRBJ2-5; 10 positions agree with TRBD2. This CDR3 region has 15 residues. The trim removed 1 base at V and 4 bases at J, leaving 3 bases unmatched. Germline values: CDR1 LGHDT, CDR2 YNNKEL (reference sequence). Here the CDR3 reads CASSQAASGGETQYF. In DNA form, the CDR3 reads TGTGCCAGCAGCCAAGCGGCTAGCGGGGGAGAGACCCAGTACTTC.

The CDR3 is CASSPLAGDSYEQYF. The CDR3 nucleotides are TGTGCCAGCAGTCCGCTAGCGGGGGATTCCTACGAGCAGTACTTC. The rearrangement links TRBV6-5 to TRBJ2-7, with 10 bases that match TRBD2. Germline V gene sequence: CDR1 MNHEY, CDR2 SVGAGI. The CDR3 runs 15 residues. With 5 bases clipped from V and 1 base from J, the junction kept 5 bases outside the gene matches.

This chain joins TRBV5-4 and TRBJ2-7, with 8 bases fitting TRBD2. V dropped 3 bases and J dropped 4; count of bases not matched to a gene: 12. This CDR3 spans 16 amino acids. The germline V gene has CDR1 SGHNT and CDR2 YYREEE (reference sequence). The CDR3 region is CASSWGPGLGTYEQYF. CDR3 nucleotides: TGTGCCAGCAGCTGGGGACCGGGACTAGGGACTTACGAGCAGTACTTC.

This clone came up a few times. The chain has TRBV28 and TRBJ1-2, with TRBD1 matching 10 bases. V was pared by 6 bases and J by 3 bases, with 4 bases of the junction left unmatched. The germline V gene encodes CDR1 MDHEN and CDR2 SYDVKM. The CDR3 covers 14 residues. The CDR3 bases are TGTGCCAGCAGCCGGGACAGGGGAGACTATGGCTACACCTTC. Translation gives CASSRDRGDYGYTF.

V gene TRBV18 combines with J gene TRBJ1-1, with TRBD1 as a possible D gene (5 bases). The CDR3 covers 15 residues. The V gene's germline CDR1 is KGHSH and CDR2 LQKENI. Trimming stripped 6 bases from V and 5 bases from J, with 19 bases between. Here the CDR3 reads CASSFGAPGMTEAFF. CDR3 nucleotides: TGTGCCAGCTCGTTTGGGGCGCCAGGAATGACTGAAGCTTTCTTT.

The rearrangement links TRBV6-6 to TRBJ1-3; D unresolved. The CDR3 spans 15 residues. From germline, CDR1 is MNHNY and CDR2 SVGAGI (reference sequence). The ends were cut back, 6 bases at V and 0 bases at J, with 12 bases in the middle. The CDR3, as DNA: TGTGCCAGCAGGCCCCCTCAGGACTCTGGAAACACCATATATTTT. Amino acids: CASRPPQDSGNTIYF.

The chain combines TRBV5-1 with TRBJ2-3; 16 bases are a match to TRBD2. This CDR3 has 17 residues. Looked up from germline, CDR1 is SGHRS and CDR2 is YFSETQ. The V and J ends lost 5 bases and 4 bases, in that order; junction bases with no gene match: 7. The CDR3 reads CASSSGTSGGAPDTQYF. Here the CDR3 DNA reads TGCGCCAGCAGTTCCGGGACTAGCGGGGGGGCCCCAGATACGCAGTATTTT.

This chain connects TRBV2 to TRBJ2-1, with D uncertain. Germline V gene data show CDR1 as SNHLY and CDR2 as FYNNEI. The ends were cut back, 5 bases at V and 0 bases at J, with 11 bases in the middle. The CDR3 is 15 residues long. The CDR3 coding sequence is TGTGCCAGCAGTCCCCGGGTCGGCTCCTACAATGAGCAGTTCTTC. Amino acids: CASSPRVGSYNEQFF.

V and J are TRBV11-1 and TRBJ2-1; tentatively, D is TRBD2 (6 bases). V gave up 1 base and J gave up 7 bases, with 11 bases separating them. This CDR3 is 14 amino acids long. Germline V gene sequence: CDR1 SGHAT, CDR2 FQDESV (reference sequence). CDR3 residues: CASSLGLVGNEQFF. CDR3 in DNA: TGTGCCAGCAGCTTAGGACTAGTCGGTAATGAGCAGTTCTTC.